This T cell receptor (beta chain) was observed in a study of neoadjuvant anti-PD-1 for oral cavity cancer. Patients had newly diagnosed, untreated stage II-IVA oral cavity squamous cell carcinoma. PBMC libraries mostly used about 500 ng of input genomic DNA, with six replicates per sample. The protocol was immunoSEQ multiplex PCR, while the TCRdb copy is restricted to in-frame clones and leaves out a portion. The sample has 55,000 to 75,000 clones, 65% to 85% seen once. The CDR3 runs to 11 residues. Germline loops: CDR1 SNHLY, CDR2 FYNNEI. V lost 7 bases and J lost 5, with 8 bases in between. The V gene is TRBV2, the J gene TRBJ2-5; D not resolved. This sequence originates from a person aged 35-79 years with oral cavity squamous cell carcinoma. The sample was PBMCs, taken before nivolumab (anti-PD-1) treatment. The CDR3 loop reads CASTIRETQYF. The CDR3 nucleotides read TGTGCCAGCACTATTCGCGAGACCCAGTACTTC.